This T cell receptor (beta chain) was observed in a study of blood T cell repertoires in COVID-19. Study in general: The samples span acute and convalescent COVID-19 from the United States, Italy and Spain.

Germline V gene sequence: CDR1 SGHTA, CDR2 FQGNSA. The CDR3 contains 15 residues. The V end lost 5 bases, the J end lost 3 bases, and 14 bases lay between the germline ends. In the study's own analysis: Amplifying reference gene primers gave estimates of nucleated cell counts. Produced via immunoSEQ multiplex PCR; TCRdb's table is partial and in-frame only. V and J calls and clone size follow that table, whereas D and trimming were derived from the DNA. The repertoire consists of 75,000 to 95,000 clones, with around nine tenths occurring once and the leading ten covering about 18%. While infection was still active, Seattle patients were enrolled and then followed longitudinally.

Sequenced input: peripheral blood. The chain couples TRBV7-2 to TRBJ2-1; perhaps TRBD2 as D (6 bases). The source is a woman aged 55 to 70 with COVID-19, enrolled during active disease. CDR3 amino acids: CASSPRGSVYNEQFF. The CDR3 DNA reads as TGTGCCAGCAGCCCCCGGGGGAGCGTCTACAATGAGCAGTTCTTC.